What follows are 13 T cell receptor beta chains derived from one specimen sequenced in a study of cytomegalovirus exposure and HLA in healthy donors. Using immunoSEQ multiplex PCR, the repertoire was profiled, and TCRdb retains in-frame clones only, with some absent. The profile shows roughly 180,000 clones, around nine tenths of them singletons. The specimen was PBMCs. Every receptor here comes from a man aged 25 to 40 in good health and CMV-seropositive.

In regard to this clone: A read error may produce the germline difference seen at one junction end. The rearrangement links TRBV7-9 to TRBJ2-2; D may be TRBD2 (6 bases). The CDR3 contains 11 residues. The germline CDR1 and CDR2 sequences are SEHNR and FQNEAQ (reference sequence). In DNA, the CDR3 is TGTGCCAGCAGCTTAAACGGGGGGCTGTTTTTT. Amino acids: CASSLNGGLFF.

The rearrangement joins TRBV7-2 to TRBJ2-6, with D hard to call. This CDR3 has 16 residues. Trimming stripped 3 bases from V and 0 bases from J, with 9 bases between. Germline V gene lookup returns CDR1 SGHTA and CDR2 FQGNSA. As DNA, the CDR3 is TGTGCCAGCAGCTTCGACGGTAACTCTGGGGCCAACGTCCTGACTTTC. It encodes CASSFDGNSGANVLTF.

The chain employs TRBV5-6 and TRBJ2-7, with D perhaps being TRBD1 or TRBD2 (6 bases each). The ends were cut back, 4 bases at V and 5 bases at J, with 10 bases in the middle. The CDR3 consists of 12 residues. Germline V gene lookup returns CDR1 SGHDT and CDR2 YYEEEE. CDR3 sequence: CASSQEGDEQYF. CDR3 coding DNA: TGTGCCAGCAGCCAGGAGGGGGACGAGCAGTACTTC.

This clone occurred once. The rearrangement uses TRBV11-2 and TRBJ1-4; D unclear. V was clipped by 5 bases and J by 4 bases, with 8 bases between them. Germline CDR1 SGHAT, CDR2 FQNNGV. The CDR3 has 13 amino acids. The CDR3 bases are TGTGCCAGCAGCAGGGCGGGTAATGAAAAACTGTTTTTT. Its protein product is CASSRAGNEKLFF.

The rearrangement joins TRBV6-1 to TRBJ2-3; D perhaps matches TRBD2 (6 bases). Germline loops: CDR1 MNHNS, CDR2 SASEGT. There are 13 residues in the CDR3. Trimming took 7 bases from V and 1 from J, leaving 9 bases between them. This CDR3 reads CASKREGTDTQYF. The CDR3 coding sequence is TGTGCCAGCAAGAGGGAGGGCACAGATACGCAGTATTTT.

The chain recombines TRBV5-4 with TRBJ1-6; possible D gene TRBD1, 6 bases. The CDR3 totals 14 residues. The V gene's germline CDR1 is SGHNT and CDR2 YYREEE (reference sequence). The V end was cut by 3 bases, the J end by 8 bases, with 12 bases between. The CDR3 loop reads CASSSQGRHSPLHF. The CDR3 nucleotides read TGTGCCAGCAGCTCTCAGGGGCGTCATTCACCCCTCCACTTT.

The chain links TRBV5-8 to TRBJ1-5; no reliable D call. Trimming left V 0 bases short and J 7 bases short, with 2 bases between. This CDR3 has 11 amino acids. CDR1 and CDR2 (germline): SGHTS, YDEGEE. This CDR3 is CASSLGQPQHF. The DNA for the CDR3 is TGTGCCAGCAGCTTGGGGCAGCCCCAGCATTTT. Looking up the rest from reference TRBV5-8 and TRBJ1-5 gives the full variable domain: EAGVTQSPTHLIKTRGQQATLRCSPISGHTSVYWYQQALGLGLQFLLWYDEGEERNRGNFPPRFSGRQFPNYSSELNVNALELEDSALYLCASSLGQPQHFGDGTRLSIL.

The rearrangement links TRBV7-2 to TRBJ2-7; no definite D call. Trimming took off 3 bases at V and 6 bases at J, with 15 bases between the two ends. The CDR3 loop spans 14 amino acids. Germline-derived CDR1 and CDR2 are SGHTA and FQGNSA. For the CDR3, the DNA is TGTGCCAGCAGCTTCGTCGGACCCAACTCCGAGCAGTACTTC. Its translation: CASSFVGPNSEQYF. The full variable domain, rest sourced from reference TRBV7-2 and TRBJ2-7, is GAGVSQSPSNKVTEKGKDVELRCDPISGHTALYWYRQSLGQGLEFLIYFQGNSAPDKSGLPSDRFSAERTGGSVSTLTIQRTQQEDSAVYLCASSFVGPNSEQYFGPGTRLTVT.

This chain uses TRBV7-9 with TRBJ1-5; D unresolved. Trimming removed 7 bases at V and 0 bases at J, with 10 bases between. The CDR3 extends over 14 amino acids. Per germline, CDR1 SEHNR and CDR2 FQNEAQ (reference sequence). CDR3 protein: CASTRGDSNQPQHF. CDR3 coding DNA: TGTGCCAGCACGCGCGGGGATAGCAATCAGCCCCAGCATTTT. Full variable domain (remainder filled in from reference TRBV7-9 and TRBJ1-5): DTGVSQNPRHKITKRGQNVTFRCDPISEHNRLYWYRQTLGQGPEFLTYFQNEAQLEKSRLLSDRFSAERPKGSFSTLEIQRTEQGDSAMYLCASTRGDSNQPQHFGDGTRLSIL.

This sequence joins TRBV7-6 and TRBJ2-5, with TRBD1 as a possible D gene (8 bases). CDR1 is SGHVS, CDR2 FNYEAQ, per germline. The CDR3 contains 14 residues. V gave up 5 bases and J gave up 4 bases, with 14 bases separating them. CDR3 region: CASSPTGEGETQYF. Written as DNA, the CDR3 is TGTGCCAGCAGCCCGACAGGGGAGGGAGAGACCCAGTACTTC.

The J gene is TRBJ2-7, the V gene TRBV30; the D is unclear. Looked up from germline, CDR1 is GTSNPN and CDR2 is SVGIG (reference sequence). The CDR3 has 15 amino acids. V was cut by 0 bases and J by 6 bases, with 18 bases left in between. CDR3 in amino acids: CAWSVVSGARSEQYF. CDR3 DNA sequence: TGTGCCTGGAGTGTCGTCTCGGGCGCTAGGAGCGAGCAGTACTTC. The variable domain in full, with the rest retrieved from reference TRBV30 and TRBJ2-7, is SQTIHQWPATLVQPVGSPLSLECTVEGTSNPNLYWYRQAAGRGLQLLFYSVGIGQISSEVPQNLSASRPQDRQFILSSKKLLLSDSGFYLCAWSVVSGARSEQYFGPGTRLTVT.

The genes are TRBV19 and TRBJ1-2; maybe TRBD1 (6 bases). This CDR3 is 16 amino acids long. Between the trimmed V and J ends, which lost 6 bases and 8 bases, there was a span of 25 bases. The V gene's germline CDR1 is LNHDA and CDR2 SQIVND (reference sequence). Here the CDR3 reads CASSNNRSNRDRGYTF. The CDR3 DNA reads TGTGCCAGTAGCAATAACCGGAGTAACAGGGATCGCGGCTACACCTTC.

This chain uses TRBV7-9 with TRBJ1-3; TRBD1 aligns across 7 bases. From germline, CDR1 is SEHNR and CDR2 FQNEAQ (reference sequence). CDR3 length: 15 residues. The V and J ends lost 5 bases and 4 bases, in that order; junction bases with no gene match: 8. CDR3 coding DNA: TGTGCCAGCAGCACCGATGACAGGGCAGGAAACACCATATATTTT. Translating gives CASSTDDRAGNTIYF.